The next 2 T cell receptor beta chains were all read from a single sample in a study of CD8+CD57+ T cells in acquired aplastic anemia. Genomic DNA was employed as the template in profiling TCR beta VDJ and CDR3. TCRdb fed the reads into MiXCR, producing one record per CDR3 protein. The table has approximately 170,000 distinct CDR3 sequences, roughly half seen once; the top ten hold 16%. Sequencing input: sorted CD4+, CD8+, or CD8+CD57+ T cells (not recorded which) from PBMCs. These receptors all come from a human donor in good health, serving as a control.

This sequence joins TRBV20-1 and TRBJ1-5, with D hard to call. Per germline, CDR1 DFQATT and CDR2 SNEGSKA (reference sequence). V lost 2 bases and J 6 bases, leaving 8 bases between the germline ends. The CDR3 length is 12 residues. CDR3 sequence (DNA): TGCAGTGCTAGACAGTCCGGTCAGCCCCAGCATTTT. Protein sequence: CSARQSGQPQHF.

This clonotype appeared many times. The rearrangement joins TRBV11-1 to TRBJ2-1, with 12 bases fitting TRBD2. CDR3 size: 17 residues. V was pared by 5 bases and J by 5 bases, with 10 bases of the junction left unmatched. Germline CDR1 is SGHAT and CDR2 is FQDESV (reference sequence). The CDR3 sequence: CASSPTSTSGGHNEQFF. In DNA form, the CDR3 reads TGTGCCAGCAGCCCGACCTCGACTAGCGGGGGCCACAATGAGCAGTTCTTC.